This section outlines one T cell receptor beta chain sequence together with its context. The data are from a study of blood T cell repertoires in COVID-19. Study context: From the United States, Italy and Spain came samples of acute and convalescent COVID-19. PBMCs, B-cell-depleted T cells, or T cells were the source of the cDNA or gDNA that made up the material.

In the original workflow: Estimated nucleated cell counts came from reference gene primer amplification. Assay: immunoSEQ multiplex PCR; the TCRdb copy retains only in-frame clones and omits some. That table gives V, J and clone size, and the DNA gave D and trimming. The sample contains 27,000 or so clones, roughly 90% of which appear only once. Germline V gene lookup returns CDR1 LGHDT and CDR2 YNNKEL (reference sequence). V trimming: 4 bases; J trimming: 0 bases; junction bases outside the gene matches: 6. The CDR3 runs to 15 residues. This receptor was obtained from a human donor with active COVID-19. The donor label of this sample is uncertain. Sequencing was carried out using peripheral blood. The chain is built from TRBV3-1 (or the pseudogene TRBV3-2) and TRBJ2-7; TRBD1 matches at 7 bases. CDR3 region: CASSPKTGRSYEQYF. The DNA of the CDR3 is TGTGCCAGCAGCCCGAAGACAGGGCGCTCCTACGAGCAGTACTTC.